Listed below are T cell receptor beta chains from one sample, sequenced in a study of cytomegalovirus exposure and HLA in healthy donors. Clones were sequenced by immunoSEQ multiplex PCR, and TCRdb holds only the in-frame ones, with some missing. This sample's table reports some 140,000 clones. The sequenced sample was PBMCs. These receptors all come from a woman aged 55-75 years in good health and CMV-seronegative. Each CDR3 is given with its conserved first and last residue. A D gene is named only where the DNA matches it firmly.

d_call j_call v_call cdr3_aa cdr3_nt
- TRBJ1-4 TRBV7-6 CASSPIRGEGTNEKLFF TGTGCCAGCAGCCCAATCAGGGGAGAGGGAACTAATGAAAAACTGTTTTTT
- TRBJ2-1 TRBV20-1 CSASWGAEQFF TGCAGTGCTAGCTGGGGAGCTGAGCAGTTCTTC
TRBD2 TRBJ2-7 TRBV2 CASRGTKTYEQYF TGTGCCAGCAGAGGGACTAAAACCTACGAGCAGTACTTC
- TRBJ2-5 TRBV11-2 CASSLGSLSWETQYF TGTGCCAGCAGCTTAGGGTCCCTGAGCTGGGAGACCCAGTACTTC
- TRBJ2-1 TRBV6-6 CASSYSIGTNEQFF TGTGCCAGCAGTTACTCGATCGGTACCAATGAGCAGTTCTTC
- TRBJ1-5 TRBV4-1 CASSHPNQPQHF TGCGCCAGCAGCCACCCAAATCAGCCCCAGCATTTT
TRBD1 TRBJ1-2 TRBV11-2 CASSLDRNRDRGQGYTF TGTGCCAGCAGCTTAGATAGGAACCGGGACAGGGGGCAAGGCTACACCTTC
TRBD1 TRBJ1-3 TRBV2 CASSSGTALISIYF TGTGCCAGCAGTTCCGGGACAGCACTCATCTCCATATATTTT
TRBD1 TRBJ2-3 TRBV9 CASSIRTGGGTDTQYF TGTGCCAGCAGCATCCGGACAGGGGGCGGCACAGATACGCAGTATTTT
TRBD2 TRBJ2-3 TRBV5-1 CASTSGGAADTQYF TGCGCCAGCACCAGCGGGGGGGCGGCAGATACGCAGTATTTT
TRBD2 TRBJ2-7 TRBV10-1 CASRGGLAGGSSYEQYF TGCGCCAGCAGGGGGGGACTAGCGGGGGGGAGCTCCTACGAGCAGTACTTC
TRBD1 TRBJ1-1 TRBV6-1 CASIRGTGFLEAFF TGTGCCAGCATTCGTGGGACAGGGTTCCTTGAAGCTTTCTTT
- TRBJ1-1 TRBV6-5 CASGAGSTSEAFF TGTGCCAGCGGGGCAGGCAGCACGTCGGAAGCTTTCTTT
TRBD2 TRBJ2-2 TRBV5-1 CASSSHGGANTGELFF TGCGCCAGCAGCTCTCACGGGGGGGCGAACACCGGGGAGCTGTTTTTT
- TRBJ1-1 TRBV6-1 CASRAGPGGAFF TGTGCCAGCAGGGCGGGGCCAGGAGGAGCTTTCTTT
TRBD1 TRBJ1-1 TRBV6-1 CASIVYRGNDEAFF TGTGCCAGCATCGTATACAGGGGCAATGATGAAGCTTTCTTT
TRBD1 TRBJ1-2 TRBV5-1 CASRKGGEDYGYTF TGCGCCAGCCGAAAAGGGGGCGAGGACTATGGCTACACCTTC